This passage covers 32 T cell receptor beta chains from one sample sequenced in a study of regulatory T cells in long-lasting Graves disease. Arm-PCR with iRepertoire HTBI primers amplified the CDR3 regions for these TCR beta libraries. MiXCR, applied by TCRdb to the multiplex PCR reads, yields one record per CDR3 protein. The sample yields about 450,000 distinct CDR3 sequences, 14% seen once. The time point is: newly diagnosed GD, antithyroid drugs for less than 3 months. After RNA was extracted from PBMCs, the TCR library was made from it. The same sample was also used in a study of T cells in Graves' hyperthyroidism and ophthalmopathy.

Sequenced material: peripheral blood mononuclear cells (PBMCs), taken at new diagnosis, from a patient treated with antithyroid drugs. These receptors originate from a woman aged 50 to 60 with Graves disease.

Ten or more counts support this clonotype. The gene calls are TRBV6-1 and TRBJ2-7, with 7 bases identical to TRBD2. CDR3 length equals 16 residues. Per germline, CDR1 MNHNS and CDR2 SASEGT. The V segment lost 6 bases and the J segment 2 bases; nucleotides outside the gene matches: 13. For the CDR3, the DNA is TGTGCCAGCAGCCTATTCGGGACGGGGAGGGCCTACGAGCAGTACTTC. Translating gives CASSLFGTGRAYEQYF.

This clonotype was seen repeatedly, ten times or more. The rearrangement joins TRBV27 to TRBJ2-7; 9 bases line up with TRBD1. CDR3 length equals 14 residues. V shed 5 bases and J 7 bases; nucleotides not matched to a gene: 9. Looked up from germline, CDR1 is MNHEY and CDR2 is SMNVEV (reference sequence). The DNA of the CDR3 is TGTGCCAGCAGTCCGCGACAGGGGGTTTTGGAGCAGTACTTC. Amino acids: CASSPRQGVLEQYF.

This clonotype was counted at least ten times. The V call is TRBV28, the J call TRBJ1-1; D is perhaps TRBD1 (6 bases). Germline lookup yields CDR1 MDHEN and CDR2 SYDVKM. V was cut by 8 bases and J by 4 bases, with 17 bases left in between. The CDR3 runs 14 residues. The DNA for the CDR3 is TGTGCCAGCGGTACAGGGCCCTTGAGCACTGAAGCTTTCTTT. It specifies CASGTGPLSTEAFF.

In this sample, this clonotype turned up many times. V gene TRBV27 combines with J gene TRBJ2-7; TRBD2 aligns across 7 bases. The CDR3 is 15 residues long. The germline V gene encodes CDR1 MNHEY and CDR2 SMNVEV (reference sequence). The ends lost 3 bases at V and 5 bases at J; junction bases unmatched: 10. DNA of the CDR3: TGTGCCAGCAGTTTCCGGCGGGAGAAGGAAAACGAGCAGTACTTC. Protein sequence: CASSFRREKENEQYF.

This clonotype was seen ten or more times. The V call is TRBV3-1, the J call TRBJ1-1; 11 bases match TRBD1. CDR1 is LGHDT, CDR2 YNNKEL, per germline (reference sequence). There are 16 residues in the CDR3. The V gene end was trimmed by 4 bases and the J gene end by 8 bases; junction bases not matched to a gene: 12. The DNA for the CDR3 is TGTGCCAGCAGCCCTTGGAGGACAGGGGGCGCAGAGGAAGCTTTCTTT. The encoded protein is CASSPWRTGGAEEAFF.

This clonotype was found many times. The CDR3 spells CSVVTGTSRNNEQFF. CDR3 nucleotides: TGCAGCGTTGTAACCGGGACTAGCAGGAACAATGAGCAGTTCTTC. The V and J genes are TRBV29-1 and TRBJ2-1; 9 bases align to TRBD2. CDR1 is SQVTM, CDR2 ANQGSEA, per germline. V gave up 4 bases and J gave up 5 bases; unmatched junction bases: 9. This CDR3 has 15 amino acids.

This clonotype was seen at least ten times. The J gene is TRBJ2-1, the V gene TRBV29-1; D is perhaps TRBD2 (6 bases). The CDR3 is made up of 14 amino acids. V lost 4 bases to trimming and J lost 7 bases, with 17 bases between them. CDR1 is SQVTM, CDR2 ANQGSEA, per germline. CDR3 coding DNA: TGCAGCGTTGCTTTTGGGAGGTGGTCAAATGAGCAGTTCTTC. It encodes CSVAFGRWSNEQFF.

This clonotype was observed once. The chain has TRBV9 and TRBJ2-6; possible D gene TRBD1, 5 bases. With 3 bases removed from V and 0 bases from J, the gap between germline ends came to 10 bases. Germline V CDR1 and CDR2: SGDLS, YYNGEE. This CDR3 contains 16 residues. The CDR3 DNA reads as TGTGCCAGCAGCGCTACAGGCATCTCTGGGGCCAACGTCCTGACTTTC. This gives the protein CASSATGISGANVLTF.

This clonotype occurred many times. The CDR3 nucleotides are TGCGCCAGCTACTCCGACAGGGGGCGAGCAGATACGCAGTATTTT. This sequence encodes CASYSDRGRADTQYF. The chain is built from TRBV5-1 and TRBJ2-3, with 10 bases identical to TRBD1. This CDR3 comprises 15 residues. Trimming removed 7 bases from V and 4 bases from J; junction bases left unmatched: 9. From germline, CDR1 is SGHRS and CDR2 YFSETQ.

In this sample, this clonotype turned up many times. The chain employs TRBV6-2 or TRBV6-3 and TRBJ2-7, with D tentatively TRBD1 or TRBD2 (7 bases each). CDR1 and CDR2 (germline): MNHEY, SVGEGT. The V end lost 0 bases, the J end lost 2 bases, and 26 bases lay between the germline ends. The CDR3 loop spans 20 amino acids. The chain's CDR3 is CASSYSRGGGAQRGTYEQYF. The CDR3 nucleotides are TGTGCCAGCAGTTACTCGAGAGGAGGGGGCGCACAGCGGGGAACCTACGAGCAGTACTTC.

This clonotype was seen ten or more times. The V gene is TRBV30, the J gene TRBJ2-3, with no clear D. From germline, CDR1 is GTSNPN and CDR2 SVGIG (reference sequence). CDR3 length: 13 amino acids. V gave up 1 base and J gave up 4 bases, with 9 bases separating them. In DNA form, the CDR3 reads TGTGCCTGGAGTGATGGTACGCCAGATACGCAGTATTTT. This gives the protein CAWSDGTPDTQYF.

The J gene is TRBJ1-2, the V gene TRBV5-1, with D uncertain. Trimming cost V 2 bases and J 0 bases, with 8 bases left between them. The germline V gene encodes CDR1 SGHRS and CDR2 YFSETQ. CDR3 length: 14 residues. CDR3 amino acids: CASSLQTSNYGYTF. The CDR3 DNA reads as TGCGCCAGCAGCTTACAGACTTCTAACTATGGCTACACCTTC.

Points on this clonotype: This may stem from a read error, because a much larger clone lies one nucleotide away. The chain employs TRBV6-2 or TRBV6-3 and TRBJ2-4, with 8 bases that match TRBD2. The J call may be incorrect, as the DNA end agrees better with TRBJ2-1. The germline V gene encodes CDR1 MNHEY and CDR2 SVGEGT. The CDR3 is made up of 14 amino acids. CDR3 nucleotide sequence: TGTGCCAGCAGGGACTCGGGACTAGGAAACATTCAGTTCTTC. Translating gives CASRDSGLGNIQFF.

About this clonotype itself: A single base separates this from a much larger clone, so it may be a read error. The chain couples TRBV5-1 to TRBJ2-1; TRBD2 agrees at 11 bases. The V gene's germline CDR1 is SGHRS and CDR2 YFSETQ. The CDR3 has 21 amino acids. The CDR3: CASSLGPGLADNMGSYNEQIF. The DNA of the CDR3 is TGTGCCAGCAGCTTGGGCCCGGGACTAGCGGATAATATGGGCTCCTACAATGAGCAGATCTTC.

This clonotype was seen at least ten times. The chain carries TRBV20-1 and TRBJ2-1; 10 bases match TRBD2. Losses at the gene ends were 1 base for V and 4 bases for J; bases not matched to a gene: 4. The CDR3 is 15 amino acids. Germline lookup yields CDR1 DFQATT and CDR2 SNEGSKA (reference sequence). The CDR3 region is CSARARLAGYNEQFF. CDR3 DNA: TGCAGTGCTAGAGCAAGACTAGCGGGTTACAATGAGCAGTTCTTC.

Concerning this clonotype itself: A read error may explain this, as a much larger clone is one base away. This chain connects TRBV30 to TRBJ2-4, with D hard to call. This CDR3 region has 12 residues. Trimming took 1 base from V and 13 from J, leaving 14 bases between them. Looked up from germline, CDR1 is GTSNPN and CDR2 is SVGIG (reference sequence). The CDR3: CAWSDAVGEQYF. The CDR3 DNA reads TGTGCCTGGAGTGACGCCGTAGGTGAGCAGTACTTC. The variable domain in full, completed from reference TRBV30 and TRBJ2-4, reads SQTIHQWPATLVQPVGSPLSLECTVEGTSNPNLYWYRQAAGRGLQLLFYSVGIGQISSEVPQNLSASRPQDRQFILSSKKLLLSDSGFYLCAWSDAVGEQYFGAGTRLSVL.

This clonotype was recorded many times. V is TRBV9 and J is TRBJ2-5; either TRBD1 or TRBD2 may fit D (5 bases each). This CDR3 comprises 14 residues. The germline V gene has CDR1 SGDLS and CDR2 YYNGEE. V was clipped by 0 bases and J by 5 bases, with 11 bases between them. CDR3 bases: TGTGCCAGCAGCGTAGACGAGGGGATTGAGACCCAGTACTTC. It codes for CASSVDEGIETQYF.

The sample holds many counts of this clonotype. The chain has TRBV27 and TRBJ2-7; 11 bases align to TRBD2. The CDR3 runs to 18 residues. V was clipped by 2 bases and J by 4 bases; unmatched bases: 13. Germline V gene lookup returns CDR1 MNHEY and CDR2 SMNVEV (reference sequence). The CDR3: CASSLDRRLAGSLYEQYF. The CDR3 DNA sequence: TGTGCCAGCAGTTTAGACCGACGACTAGCGGGGTCCCTTTACGAGCAGTACTTC.

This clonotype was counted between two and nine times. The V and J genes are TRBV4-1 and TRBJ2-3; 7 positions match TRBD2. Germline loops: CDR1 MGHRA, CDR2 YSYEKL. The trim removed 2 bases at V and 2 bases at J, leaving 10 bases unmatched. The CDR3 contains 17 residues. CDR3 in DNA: TGCGCCAGCAGCCAACACCGGGACTATCATTCCACAGATACGCAGTATTTT. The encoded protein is CASSQHRDYHSTDTQYF.

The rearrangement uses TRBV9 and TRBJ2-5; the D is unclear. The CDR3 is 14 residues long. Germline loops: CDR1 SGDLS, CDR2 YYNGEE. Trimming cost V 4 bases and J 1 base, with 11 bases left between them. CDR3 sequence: CASSPEGSQETQYF. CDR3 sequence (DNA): TGTGCCAGCAGCCCGGAAGGGTCCCAAGAGACCCAGTACTTC.

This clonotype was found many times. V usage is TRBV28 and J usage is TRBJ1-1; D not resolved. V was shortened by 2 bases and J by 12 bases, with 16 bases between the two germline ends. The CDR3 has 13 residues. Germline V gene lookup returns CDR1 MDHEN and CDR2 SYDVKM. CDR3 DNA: TGTGCCAGCAGTTTAGTTCAGGTCAGCAAGTCTTTCTTT. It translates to CASSLVQVSKSFF.

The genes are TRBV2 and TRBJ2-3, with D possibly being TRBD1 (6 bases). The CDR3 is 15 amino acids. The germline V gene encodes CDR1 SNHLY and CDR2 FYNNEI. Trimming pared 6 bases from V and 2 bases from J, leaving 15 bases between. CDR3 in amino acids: CASRATGLNTDTQYF. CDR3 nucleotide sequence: TGTGCCAGCAGGGCAACAGGGCTCAACACAGATACGCAGTATTTT.

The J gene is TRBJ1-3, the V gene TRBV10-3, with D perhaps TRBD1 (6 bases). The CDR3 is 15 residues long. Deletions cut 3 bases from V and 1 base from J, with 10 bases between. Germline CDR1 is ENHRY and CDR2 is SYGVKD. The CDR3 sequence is CAISDSDRSGNTIYF. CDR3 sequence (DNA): TGTGCCATCAGTGATTCGGACAGATCTGGAAACACCATATATTTT.

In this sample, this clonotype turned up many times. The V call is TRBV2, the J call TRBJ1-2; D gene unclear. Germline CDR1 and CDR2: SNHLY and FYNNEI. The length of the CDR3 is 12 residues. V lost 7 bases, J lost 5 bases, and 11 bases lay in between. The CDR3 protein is CASTGSKYGYTF. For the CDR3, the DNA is TGTGCCAGCACCGGGTCGAAATATGGCTACACCTTC.

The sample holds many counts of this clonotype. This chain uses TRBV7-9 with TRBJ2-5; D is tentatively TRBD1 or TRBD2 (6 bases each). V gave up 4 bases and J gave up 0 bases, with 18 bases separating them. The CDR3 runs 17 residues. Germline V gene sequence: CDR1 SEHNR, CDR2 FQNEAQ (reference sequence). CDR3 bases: TGTGCCAGCAGCTGGGGGAGGACAGACTCGTACCAAGAGACCCAGTACTTC. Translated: CASSWGRTDSYQETQYF.

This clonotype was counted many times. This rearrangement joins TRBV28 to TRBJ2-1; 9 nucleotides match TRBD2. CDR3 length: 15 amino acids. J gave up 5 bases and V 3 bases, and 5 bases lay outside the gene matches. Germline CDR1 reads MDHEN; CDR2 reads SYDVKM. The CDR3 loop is CASSFSLAGNNEQFF. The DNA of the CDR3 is TGTGCCAGCAGTTTTTCGCTAGCGGGAAACAATGAGCAGTTCTTC.

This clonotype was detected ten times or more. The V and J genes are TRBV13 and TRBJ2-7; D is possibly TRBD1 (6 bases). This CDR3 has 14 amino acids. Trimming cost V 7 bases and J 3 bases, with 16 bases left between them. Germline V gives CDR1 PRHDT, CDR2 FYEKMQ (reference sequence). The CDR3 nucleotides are TGTGCCAGCACCACGGGACAAGCCTACTACGAGCAGTACTTC. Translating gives CASTTGQAYYEQYF.

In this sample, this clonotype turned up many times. CDR3 protein: CASSMGGQGSYEQYF. The CDR3 DNA reads as TGTGCCAGCAGCATGGGGGGGCAGGGATCCTACGAGCAGTACTTC. The rearrangement uses TRBV9 and TRBJ2-7; the D gene is possibly TRBD2 (7 bases). The V gene lost 4 bases and the J gene lost 1 base, with 15 bases spanning the gap. The germline gives CDR1 SGDLS, CDR2 YYNGEE. There are 15 residues in the CDR3. The variable domain in full, completed from reference TRBV9 and TRBJ2-7, reads DSGVTQTPKHLITATGQRVTLRCSPRSGDLSVYWYQQSLDQGLQFLIQYYNGEERAKGNILERFSAQQFPDLHSELNLSSLELGDSALYFCASSMGGQGSYEQYFGPGTRLTVT.

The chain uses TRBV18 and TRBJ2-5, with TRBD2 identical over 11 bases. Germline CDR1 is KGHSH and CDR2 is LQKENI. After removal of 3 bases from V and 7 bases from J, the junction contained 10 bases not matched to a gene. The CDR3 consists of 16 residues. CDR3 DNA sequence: TGTGCCAGCTCACCCACTCCGGGACTAGCGGAAGGGACCCAGTACTTC. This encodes CASSPTPGLAEGTQYF.

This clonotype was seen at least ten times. For the CDR3, the DNA is TGCAGCGTTGAAGGTCTTCAAGAGACCCAGTACTTC. It yields the protein CSVEGLQETQYF. The chain is built from TRBV29-1 and TRBJ2-5; D is unclear. Germline CDR1 SQVTM, CDR2 ANQGSEA. The CDR3 contains 12 residues. Trimming stripped 1 base from V and 2 bases from J, with 5 bases between.

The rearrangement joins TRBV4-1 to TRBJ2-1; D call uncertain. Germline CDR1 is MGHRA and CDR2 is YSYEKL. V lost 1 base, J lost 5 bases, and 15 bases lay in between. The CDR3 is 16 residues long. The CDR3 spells CASSQGSSKKNNEQFF. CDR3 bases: TGCGCCAGCAGCCAAGGCAGTTCAAAAAAAAACAATGAGCAGTTCTTC.

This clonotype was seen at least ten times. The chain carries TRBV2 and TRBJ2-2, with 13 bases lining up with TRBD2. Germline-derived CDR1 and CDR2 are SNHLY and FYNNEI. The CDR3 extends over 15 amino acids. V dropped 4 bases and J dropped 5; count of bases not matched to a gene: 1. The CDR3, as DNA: TGTGCCAGCAGTGGACTAGCGGGAGGAACCGGGGAGCTGTTTTTT. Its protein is CASSGLAGGTGELFF.